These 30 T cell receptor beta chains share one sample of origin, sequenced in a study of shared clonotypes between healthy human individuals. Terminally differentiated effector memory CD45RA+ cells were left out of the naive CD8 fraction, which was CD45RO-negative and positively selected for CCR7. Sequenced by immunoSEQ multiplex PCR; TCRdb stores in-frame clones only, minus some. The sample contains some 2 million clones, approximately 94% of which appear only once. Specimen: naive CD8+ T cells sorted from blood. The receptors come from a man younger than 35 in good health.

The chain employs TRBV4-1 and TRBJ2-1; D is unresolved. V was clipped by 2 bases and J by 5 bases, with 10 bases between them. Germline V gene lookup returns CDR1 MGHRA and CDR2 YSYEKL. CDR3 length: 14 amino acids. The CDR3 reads CASSQLPVHNEQFF. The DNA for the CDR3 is TGCGCCAGCAGCCAACTCCCGGTCCACAATGAGCAGTTCTTC.

The CDR3 sequence is CASSFEQGYEQYF. The CDR3 nucleotides are TGTGCCAGCAGTTTCGAGCAGGGTTACGAGCAGTACTTC. The V call is TRBV28, the J call TRBJ2-7; possibly TRBD1 for D (5 bases). Looked up from germline, CDR1 is MDHEN and CDR2 is SYDVKM. The CDR3 loop spans 13 amino acids. Trimming removed 3 bases from V and 4 bases from J, with 10 bases in between.

CDR3 DNA: TGTGCCAGCAGCAGTATGCTCGAGCAGTACTTC. Translated: CASSSMLEQYF. The chain uses TRBV11-2 and TRBJ2-7; D is unresolved. The ends were cut back, 5 bases at V and 6 bases at J, with 8 bases in the middle. This CDR3 has 11 amino acids. Germline-derived CDR1 and CDR2 are SGHAT and FQNNGV.

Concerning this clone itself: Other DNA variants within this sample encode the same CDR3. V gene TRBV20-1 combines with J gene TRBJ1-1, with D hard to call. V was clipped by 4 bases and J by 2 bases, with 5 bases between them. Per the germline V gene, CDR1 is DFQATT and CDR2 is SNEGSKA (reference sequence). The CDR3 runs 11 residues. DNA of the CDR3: TGCAGTGCTACCGTAAACACTGAAGCTTTCTTT. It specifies CSATVNTEAFF.

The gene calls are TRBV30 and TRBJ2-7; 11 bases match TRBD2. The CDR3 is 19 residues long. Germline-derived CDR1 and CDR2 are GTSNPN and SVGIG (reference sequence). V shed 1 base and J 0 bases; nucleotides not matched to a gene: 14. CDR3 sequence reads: CAWSDVMGLAEVSSYEQYF. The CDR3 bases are TGTGCCTGGAGTGACGTTATGGGACTAGCGGAGGTGAGCTCCTACGAGCAGTACTTC.

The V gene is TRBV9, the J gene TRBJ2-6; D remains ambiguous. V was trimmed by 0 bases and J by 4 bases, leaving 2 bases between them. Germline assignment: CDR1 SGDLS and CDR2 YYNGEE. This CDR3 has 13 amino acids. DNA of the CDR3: TGTGCCAGCAGCGTAGAAGGGGCCAACGTCCTGACTTTC. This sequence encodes CASSVEGANVLTF. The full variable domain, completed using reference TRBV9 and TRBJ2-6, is DSGVTQTPKHLITATGQRVTLRCSPRSGDLSVYWYQQSLDQGLQFLIQYYNGEERAKGNILERFSAQQFPDLHSELNLSSLELGDSALYFCASSVEGANVLTFGAGSRLTVL.

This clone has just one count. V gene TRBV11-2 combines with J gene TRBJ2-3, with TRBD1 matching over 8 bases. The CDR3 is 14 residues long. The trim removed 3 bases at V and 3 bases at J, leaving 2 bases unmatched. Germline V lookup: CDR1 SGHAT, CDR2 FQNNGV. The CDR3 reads CASSLDRETDTQYF. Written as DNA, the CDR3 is TGTGCCAGCAGCTTGGACAGGGAGACAGATACGCAGTATTTT. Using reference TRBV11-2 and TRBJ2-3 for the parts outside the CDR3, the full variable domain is EAGVAQSPRYKIIEKRQSVAFWCNPISGHATLYWYQQILGQGPKLLIQFQNNGVVDDSQLPKDRFSAERLKGVDSTLKIQPAKLEDSAVYLCASSLDRETDTQYFGPGTRLTVL.

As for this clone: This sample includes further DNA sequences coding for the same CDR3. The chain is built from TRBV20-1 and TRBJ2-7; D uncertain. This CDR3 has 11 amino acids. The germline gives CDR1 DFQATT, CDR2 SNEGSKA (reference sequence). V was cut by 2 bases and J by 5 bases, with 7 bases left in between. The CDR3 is CSARLVDEQYF. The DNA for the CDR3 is TGCAGTGCTAGACTTGTGGACGAGCAGTACTTC.

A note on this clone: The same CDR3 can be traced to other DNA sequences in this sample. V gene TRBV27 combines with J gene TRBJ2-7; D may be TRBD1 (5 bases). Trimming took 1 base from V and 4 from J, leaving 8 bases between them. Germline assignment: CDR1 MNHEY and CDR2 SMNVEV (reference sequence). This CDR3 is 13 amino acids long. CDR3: CASSLLPGYEQYF. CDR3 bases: TGTGCCAGCAGTTTATTGCCAGGGTACGAGCAGTACTTC.

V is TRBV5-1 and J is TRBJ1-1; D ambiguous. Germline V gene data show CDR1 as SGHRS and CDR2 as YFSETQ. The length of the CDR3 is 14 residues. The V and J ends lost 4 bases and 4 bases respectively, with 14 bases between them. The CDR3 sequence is CASSRLAEGTEAFF. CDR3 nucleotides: TGCGCCAGCAGCAGACTCGCGGAGGGCACTGAAGCTTTCTTT.

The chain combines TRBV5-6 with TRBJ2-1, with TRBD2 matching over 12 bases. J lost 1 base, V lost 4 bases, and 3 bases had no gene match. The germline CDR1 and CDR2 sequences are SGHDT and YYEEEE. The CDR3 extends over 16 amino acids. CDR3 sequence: CASSKTSGSSYNEQFF. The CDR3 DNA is TGTGCCAGCAGCAAGACTAGCGGGAGTTCCTACAATGAGCAGTTCTTC.

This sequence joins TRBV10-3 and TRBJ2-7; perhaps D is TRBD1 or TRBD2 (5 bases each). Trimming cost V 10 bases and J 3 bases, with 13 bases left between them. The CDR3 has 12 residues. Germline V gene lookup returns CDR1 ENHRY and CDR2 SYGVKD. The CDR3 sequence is CASKGDGYEQYF. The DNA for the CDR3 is TGTGCCAGTAAAGGGGACGGCTACGAGCAGTACTTC.

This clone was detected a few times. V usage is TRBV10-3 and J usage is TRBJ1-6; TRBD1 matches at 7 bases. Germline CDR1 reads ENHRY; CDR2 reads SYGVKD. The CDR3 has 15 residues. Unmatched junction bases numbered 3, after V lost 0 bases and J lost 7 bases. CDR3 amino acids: CAISESGRGNSPLHF. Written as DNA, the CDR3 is TGTGCCATCAGTGAGTCGGGCAGGGGGAATTCACCCCTCCACTTT.

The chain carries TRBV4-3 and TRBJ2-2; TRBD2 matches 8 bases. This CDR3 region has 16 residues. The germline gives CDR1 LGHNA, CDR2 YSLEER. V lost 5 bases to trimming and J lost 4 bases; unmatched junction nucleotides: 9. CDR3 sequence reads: CASSSSRLAGTGELFF. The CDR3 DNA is TGCGCCAGCAGCTCTTCAAGGCTAGCGGGCACCGGGGAGCTGTTTTTT.

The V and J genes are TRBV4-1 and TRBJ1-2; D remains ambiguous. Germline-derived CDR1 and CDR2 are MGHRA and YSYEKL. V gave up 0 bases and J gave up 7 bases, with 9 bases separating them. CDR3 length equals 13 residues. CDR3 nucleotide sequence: TGCGCCAGCAGCCAAGATCTACGGGGTGGCTACACCTTC. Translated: CASSQDLRGGYTF.

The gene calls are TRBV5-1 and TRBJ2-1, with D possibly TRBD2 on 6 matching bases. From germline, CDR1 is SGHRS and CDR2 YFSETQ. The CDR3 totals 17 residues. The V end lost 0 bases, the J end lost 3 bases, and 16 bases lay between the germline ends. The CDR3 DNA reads TGCGCCAGCAGCTTGGGTCCCGGGACTTACAACTACAATGAGCAGTTCTTC. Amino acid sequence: CASSLGPGTYNYNEQFF. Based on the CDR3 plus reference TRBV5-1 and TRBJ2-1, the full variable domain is KAGVTQTPRYLIKTRGQQVTLSCSPISGHRSVSWYQQTPGQGLQFLFEYFSETQRNKGNFPGRFSGRQFSNSRSEMNVSTLELGDSALYLCASSLGPGTYNYNEQFFGPGTRLTVL.

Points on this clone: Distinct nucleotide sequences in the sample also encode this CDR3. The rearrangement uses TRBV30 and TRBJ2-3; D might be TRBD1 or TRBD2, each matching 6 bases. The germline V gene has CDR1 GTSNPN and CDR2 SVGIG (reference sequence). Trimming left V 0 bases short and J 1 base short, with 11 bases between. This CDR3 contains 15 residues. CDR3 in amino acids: CAWSVGGGGTDTQYF. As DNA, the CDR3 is TGTGCCTGGAGTGTAGGGGGAGGTGGCACAGATACGCAGTATTTT.

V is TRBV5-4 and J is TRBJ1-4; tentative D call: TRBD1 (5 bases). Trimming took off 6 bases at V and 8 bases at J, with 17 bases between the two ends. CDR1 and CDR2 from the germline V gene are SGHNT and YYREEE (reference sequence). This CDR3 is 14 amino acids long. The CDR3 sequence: CASTAGPAEEKLFF. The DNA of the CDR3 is TGTGCCAGCACCGCGGGGCCCGCAGAGGAAAAACTGTTTTTT.

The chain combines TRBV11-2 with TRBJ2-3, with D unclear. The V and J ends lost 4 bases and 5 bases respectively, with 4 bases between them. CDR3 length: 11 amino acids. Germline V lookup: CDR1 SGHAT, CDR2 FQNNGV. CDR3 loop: CASSSVDTQYF. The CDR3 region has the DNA TGTGCCAGCAGCTCGGTAGATACGCAGTATTTT.

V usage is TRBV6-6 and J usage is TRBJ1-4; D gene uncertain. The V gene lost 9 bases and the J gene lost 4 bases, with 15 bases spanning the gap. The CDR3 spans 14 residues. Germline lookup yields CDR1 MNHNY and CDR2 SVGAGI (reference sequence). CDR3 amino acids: CASLAVPLNEKLFF. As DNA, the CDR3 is TGTGCCAGTCTAGCTGTTCCTCTTAATGAAAAACTGTTTTTT.

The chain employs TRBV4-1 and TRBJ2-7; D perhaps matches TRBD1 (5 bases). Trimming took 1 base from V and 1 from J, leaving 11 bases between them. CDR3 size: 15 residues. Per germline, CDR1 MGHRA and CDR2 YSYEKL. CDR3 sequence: CASSQASQGSYEQYF. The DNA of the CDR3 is TGCGCCAGCAGCCAAGCGTCCCAGGGATCCTACGAGCAGTACTTC.

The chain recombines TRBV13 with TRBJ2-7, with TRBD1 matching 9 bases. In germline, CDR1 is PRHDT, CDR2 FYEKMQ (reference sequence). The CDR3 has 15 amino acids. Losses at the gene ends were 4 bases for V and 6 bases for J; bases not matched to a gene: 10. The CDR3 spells CASSSDRGISAEQYF. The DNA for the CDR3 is TGTGCCAGCAGCTCAGACAGGGGGATTTCGGCCGAGCAGTACTTC.

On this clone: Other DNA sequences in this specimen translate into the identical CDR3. The CDR3: CASSFGGVYEQYF. CDR3 bases: TGTGCCAGCAGCTTTGGCGGTGTCTACGAGCAGTACTTC. The rearrangement links TRBV7-9 to TRBJ2-7; D not certain. This CDR3 spans 13 amino acids. Trimming removed 3 bases from V and 3 bases from J, with 9 bases in between. Germline loops: CDR1 SEHNR, CDR2 FQNEAQ (reference sequence).

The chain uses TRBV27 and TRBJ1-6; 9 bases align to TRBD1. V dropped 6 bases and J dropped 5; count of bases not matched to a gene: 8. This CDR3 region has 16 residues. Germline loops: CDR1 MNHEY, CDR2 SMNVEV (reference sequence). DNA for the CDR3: TGTGCCAGCAGCTATACAGGGGGCGACCATAATTCACCCCTCCACTTT. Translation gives CASSYTGGDHNSPLHF.

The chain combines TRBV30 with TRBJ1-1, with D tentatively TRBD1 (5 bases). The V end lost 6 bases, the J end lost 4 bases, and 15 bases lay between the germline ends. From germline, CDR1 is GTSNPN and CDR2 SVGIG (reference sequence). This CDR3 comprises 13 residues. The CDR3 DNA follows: TGTGCCTGCGCAGGCCAGGGCGGCACTGAAGCTTTCTTT. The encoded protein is CACAGQGGTEAFF.

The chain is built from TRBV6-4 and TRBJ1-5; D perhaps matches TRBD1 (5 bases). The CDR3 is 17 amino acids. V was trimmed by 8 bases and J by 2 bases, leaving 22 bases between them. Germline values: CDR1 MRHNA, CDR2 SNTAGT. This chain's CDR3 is CASGRAGAAGGNQPQHF. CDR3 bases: TGTGCCAGCGGCCGTGCTGGGGCGGCCGGGGGCAATCAGCCCCAGCATTTT.

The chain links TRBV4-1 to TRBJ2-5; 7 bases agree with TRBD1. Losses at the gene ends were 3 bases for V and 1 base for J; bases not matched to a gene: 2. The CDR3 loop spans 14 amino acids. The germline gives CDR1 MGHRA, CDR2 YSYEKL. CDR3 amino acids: CASSQRTGQETQYF. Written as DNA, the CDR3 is TGCGCCAGCAGCCAGCGGACAGGCCAAGAGACCCAGTACTTC.

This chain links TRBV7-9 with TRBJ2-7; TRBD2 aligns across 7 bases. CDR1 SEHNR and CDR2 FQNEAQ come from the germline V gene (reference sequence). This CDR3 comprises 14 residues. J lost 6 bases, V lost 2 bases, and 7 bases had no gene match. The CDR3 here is CASSLPAGSGEQYF. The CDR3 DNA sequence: TGTGCCAGCAGCTTACCAGCGGGGTCCGGCGAGCAGTACTTC.

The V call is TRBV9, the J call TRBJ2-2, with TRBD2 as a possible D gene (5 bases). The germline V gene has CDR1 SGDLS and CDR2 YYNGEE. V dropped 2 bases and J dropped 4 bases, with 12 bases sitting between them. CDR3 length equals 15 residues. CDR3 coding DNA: TGTGCCAGCAGCGTCCATGTTGAGGGCACCGGGGAGCTGTTTTTT. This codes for CASSVHVEGTGELFF.

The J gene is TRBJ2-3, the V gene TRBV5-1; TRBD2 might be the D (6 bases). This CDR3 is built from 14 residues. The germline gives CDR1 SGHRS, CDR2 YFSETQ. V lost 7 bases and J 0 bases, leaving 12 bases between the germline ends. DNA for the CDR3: TGCGCCAGCCGTAGCGGATTCAGCACAGATACGCAGTATTTT. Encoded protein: CASRSGFSTDTQYF.